This T cell receptor (beta chain) was recorded in a study of regulatory T cells in long-lasting Graves disease. Sequencing libraries for TCR beta were prepared with iRepertoire HTBI primers and Arm-PCR of CDR3 regions. TCRdb called the multiplex PCR reads again in MiXCR, with one record for every CDR3 protein. Seen here are over 200,000 distinct CDR3 sequences, around 19% observed once, and the top ten hold around 15%. V lost 3 bases and J lost 4, with 12 bases in between. Germline V CDR1 and CDR2: SGHVS, FNYEAQ. This CDR3 comprises 15 residues. The time point: newly diagnosed GD, antithyroid drugs for less than 3 months. From RNA extracted from PBMCs, the TCR library was made. The EDTA tubes were filled with around 8.1 milliliters of drawn peripheral blood. This clonotype came up a few times. The same data also went into a second study, on T cells in Graves' hyperthyroidism and ophthalmopathy. As that report states: Separation of ophthalmopathy from stable hyperthyroidism was achieved by a 13 V-J model.

The chain joins TRBV7-6 to TRBJ2-2, with a tentative D call TRBD1 (6 bases). The starting material was peripheral blood mononuclear cells (PBMCs), obtained at new diagnosis, from a patient treated with antithyroid drugs. This receptor was taken from a woman aged 25 to 45 with Graves disease. DNA of the CDR3: TGTGCCAGCAGCTTGCAGACAGGAGGCACCGGGGAGCTGTTTTTT. This translates into CASSLQTGGTGELFF. The entire variable domain, with the rest obtained from reference TRBV7-6 and TRBJ2-2, is as follows: GAGVSQSPRYKVTKRGQDVALRCDPISGHVSLYWYRQALGQGPEFLTYFNYEAQQDKSGLPNDRFSAERPEGSISTLTIQRTEQRDSAMYRCASSLQTGGTGELFFGEGSRLTVL.